Sequencing of this T cell receptor beta chain was carried out in a study of cytomegalovirus exposure and HLA in healthy donors. Study background: As an earlier analysis found, 150 million to 200 million T cells yielded about 120 million unique TCR beta sequences. Of 300 to 450 genotyped donors, about 80% clustered with self-reported Caucasian donors.

About this clone: Its matching antigen is unknown.

Primers for the PCR totalled 60 Vbeta and 13 Jbeta. Data came from immunoSEQ multiplex PCR; TCRdb stores just in-frame clones and leaves some out. This sample carries 65,000 to 85,000 clones, with roughly 1.5% going to the ten biggest clones. Study observations and caveats: Associated with cytomegalovirus, according to the listing, were 150 to 200 TCR beta chains.

Germline V gene data show CDR1 as MGHRA and CDR2 as YSYEKL. The CDR3 has 22 residues. The genes are TRBV4-1 and TRBJ2-5, with TRBD1 matching 7 bases. The J call may be wrong; the DNA end is better matched by TRBJ2-7. The clonotype originates from a woman aged 55-70 years in good health and CMV-seronegative. The specimen was PBMCs. CDR3 protein: CASSQEVVKGQVGPGTYYEQYF. CDR3 nucleotides: TGCGCCAGCAGCCAAGAGGTTGTAAAAGGACAGGTGGGTCCCGGGACCTACTACGAGCAGTACTTC.